The 8 T cell receptor beta chains below were found in one sample sequenced in a study of Ad26.COV2.S vaccination and SARS-CoV-2 variants. Sequenced by immunoSEQ multiplex PCR; TCRdb stores in-frame clones only, minus some. The sample lists about 350,000 clones, less than 90% occurring once. Treatment given: over 15 received Ad26.COV2.S at low or high dose, single or two shots; five or six received placebo; per-sample allocation not given. Specimen acquisition occurred on day 63 following the initial vaccine or placebo injection. Sequenced here: peripheral blood, sampled in a trial of Ad26.COV2.S vaccine versus placebo. These receptors were taken from a person aged 18 to 65 who received the Ad26.COV2.S COVID-19 vaccine or a placebo.

This clone was recorded only once. This sequence joins TRBV29-1 and TRBJ2-5, with no clear D. The germline V and J ends were trimmed by 6 bases and 0 bases, with 11 bases remaining between them. The CDR3 extends over 13 amino acids. Germline CDR1 and CDR2: SQVTM and ANQGSEA. CDR3 sequence reads: CSVRFSDQETQYF. CDR3 sequence (DNA): TGCAGCGTGCGATTCAGTGACCAAGAGACCCAGTACTTC.

V and J are TRBV19 and TRBJ2-1; D unresolved. In germline, CDR1 is LNHDA, CDR2 SQIVND (reference sequence). This CDR3 is 13 amino acids long. The V gene lost 5 bases and the J gene lost 0 bases, with 5 bases spanning the gap. CDR3 protein: CASSQSSYNEQFF. Written as DNA, the CDR3 is TGTGCCAGTAGTCAAAGCTCCTACAATGAGCAGTTCTTC.

The chain has TRBV28 and TRBJ2-1; TRBD2 matches 12 bases. Germline V gives CDR1 MDHEN, CDR2 SYDVKM. The CDR3 is made up of 15 amino acids. The junction had 5 bases not matched to a gene; V was cut back by 5 bases and J by 6 bases. The CDR3 reads CASSRLAGGLNEQFF. CDR3 nucleotides: TGTGCCAGCAGTAGGCTAGCGGGAGGGCTCAATGAGCAGTTCTTC. The entire variable domain, with the rest obtained from reference TRBV28 and TRBJ2-1, is as follows: DVKVTQSSRYLVKRTGEKVFLECVQDMDHENMFWYRQDPGLGLRLIYFSYDVKMKEKGDIPEGYSVSREKKERFSLILESASTNQTSMYLCASSRLAGGLNEQFFGPGTRLTVL.

The chain has TRBV10-3 and TRBJ1-6; D not resolved. The germline CDR1 and CDR2 sequences are ENHRY and SYGVKD. V was shortened by 2 bases and J by 9 bases, with 17 bases between the two germline ends. This CDR3 comprises 16 residues. The CDR3 sequence is CAISETPTGGGSPLHF. In DNA, the CDR3 is TGTGCCATCAGTGAGACACCAACGGGAGGAGGTTCACCCCTCCACTTT.

V usage is TRBV30 and J usage is TRBJ1-4; tentatively, D is TRBD1 (6 bases). The CDR3 has 14 amino acids. Trimming removed 3 bases at V and 3 bases at J, with 11 bases between. The germline V gene encodes CDR1 GTSNPN and CDR2 SVGIG (reference sequence). CDR3 region: CAWRIGTSNEKLFF. Written as DNA, the CDR3 is TGTGCCTGGAGGATTGGGACATCTAATGAAAAACTGTTTTTT.

This clone was counted a single time. The genes are TRBV12-3 or TRBV12-4 and TRBJ1-4, with D hard to call. V lost 1 base, J lost 11 bases, and 5 bases lay in between. The CDR3 contains 11 residues. The CDR3 DNA reads as TGTGCCAGCAGTTTAGGGCTGAAACTGTTTTTT. It encodes CASSLGLKLFF.

This chain connects TRBV24-1 to TRBJ2-1; a possible D gene is TRBD2 (6 bases). Per the germline V gene, CDR1 is KGHDR and CDR2 is SFDVKD. The V and J ends lost 4 bases and 6 bases respectively, with 21 bases between them. There are 17 residues in the CDR3. The CDR3 DNA reads TGTGCCACCAGTGACCTCGGACTAAGTGGGAGTGGCAATGAGCAGTTCTTC. Protein product: CATSDLGLSGSGNEQFF.

This chain uses TRBV7-2 with TRBJ1-1; D not resolved. This CDR3 spans 10 amino acids. Per germline, CDR1 SGHTA and CDR2 FQGNSA. Trimming pared 3 bases from V and 7 bases from J, leaving 3 bases between. This chain's CDR3 is CASSLDEAFF. The DNA for the CDR3 is TGTGCCAGCAGCTTGGATGAAGCTTTCTTT.